The entry that follows covers one T cell receptor (beta chain) sequence. The antigen is unknown. 13 Jbeta primers and 60 Vbeta primers were used for the PCR. Produced via immunoSEQ multiplex PCR; TCRdb's table is partial and in-frame only. This table holds about 130,000 clones, 80% to 90% found once. This CDR3 comprises 14 residues. V lost 3 bases, J lost 2 bases, and 9 bases lay in between. Looked up from germline, CDR1 is LNHDA and CDR2 is SQIVND (reference sequence). This sample was included in a study of cytomegalovirus exposure and HLA in healthy donors. Study outcomes and limitations: Among immune exposure information, only CMV serostatus was available.

The sequenced sample consisted of PBMCs. V and J are TRBV19 and TRBJ2-3; D is unclear. The sequence was collected from a male donor in good health and CMV-seropositive. CDR3 in DNA: TGTGCCAGTAGTATCGTAGAGGCCACAGATACGCAGTATTTT. Its translation is CASSIVEATDTQYF.